This TCR beta chain is drawn from a study of cytomegalovirus exposure and HLA in healthy donors. Study results and caveats: Later work found that TCR association rates differed between HLA loci; DRB1 had the most and HLA-C the fewest. Researchers catalogued over 150 TCR beta chains as cytomegalovirus-associated. Equally common other TCR beta chains were less clonally expanded than HLA-associated ones, a later analysis found. Rare sequences made up most TCRs, while some public TCRs were found in many donors.

Vbeta (60) and Jbeta (13) primers were used in the PCR. TCRdb's table, derived via immunoSEQ multiplex PCR, lists solely in-frame clones and lacks some. The sample consists of about 160,000 clones, 65% to 80% of them appearing once. The CDR3 consists of 16 residues. V was trimmed by 0 bases and J by 3 bases, leaving 12 bases between them. Germline V gene lookup returns CDR1 SGHTS and CDR2 YDEGEE. Notes on this clone: What it binds is not known.

Input material: PBMCs. The chain links TRBV5-8 to TRBJ2-2; D is undetermined. This receptor was obtained from a middle-aged man in good health and CMV-seronegative. Here the CDR3 DNA reads TGTGCCAGCAGCTTGGCCTTAGACTTACACACCGGGGAGCTGTTTTTT. Amino acid sequence: CASSLALDLHTGELFF. Using reference TRBV5-8 and TRBJ2-2 for the parts outside the CDR3, the full variable domain is EAGVTQSPTHLIKTRGQQATLRCSPISGHTSVYWYQQALGLGLQFLLWYDEGEERNRGNFPPRFSGRQFPNYSSELNVNALELEDSALYLCASSLALDLHTGELFFGEGSRLTVL.